The 26 T cell receptor beta chains below all came from one sample that was sequenced in a study of T cell responses to AZD1222 COVID-19 vaccine. Produced via immunoSEQ multiplex PCR; TCRdb's table is partial and in-frame only. Counted here are roughly 200,000 clones, approximately 90% occurring once; the ten biggest clones make up approximately 1.6%. The sequences come from peripheral blood, collected 28 days after the second AZD1222 dose. These receptors originate from an adult who received the AZD1222 COVID-19 vaccine.

The genes are TRBV18 and TRBJ1-1, with a possible D match to TRBD1 (5 bases). The CDR3 contains 13 residues. Per the germline V gene, CDR1 is KGHSH and CDR2 is LQKENI. V lost 4 bases to trimming and J lost 5 bases, with 11 bases between them. The CDR3: CASSQGRVTEAFF. CDR3 DNA: TGTGCCAGCTCACAGGGGCGGGTGACTGAAGCTTTCTTT.

The J gene is TRBJ1-2, the V gene TRBV5-1, with D possibly TRBD1 on 5 matching bases. CDR3 length: 14 amino acids. Trimming left V 0 bases short and J 8 bases short, with 14 bases between. From germline, CDR1 is SGHRS and CDR2 YFSETQ. This chain's CDR3 is CASSLEAGPGGYTF. Written as DNA, the CDR3 is TGCGCCAGCAGCTTGGAGGCAGGGCCGGGGGGCTACACCTTC.

The chain carries TRBV4-2 and TRBJ2-7, with TRBD2 identical over 15 bases. Germline V gives CDR1 LGHNA, CDR2 YNFKEQ. J was trimmed by 0 bases and V by 4 bases; bases with no gene match: 7. The CDR3 loop spans 18 amino acids. The CDR3 DNA is TGTGCCAGCAGCCGTACCGGGACTAGCGGGGGGATCTCCTACGAGCAGTACTTC. It encodes CASSRTGTSGGISYEQYF.

The chain recombines TRBV18 with TRBJ2-3; the match to TRBD2 covers 8 bases. The junction had 4 bases not matched to a gene; V was cut back by 6 bases and J by 2 bases. CDR3 length: 14 amino acids. Germline-derived CDR1 and CDR2 are KGHSH and LQKENI. The CDR3 nucleotides read TGTGCCAGCTCGATTAGCGGGGACACAGATACGCAGTATTTT. It yields the protein CASSISGDTDTQYF.

The CDR3 is CASSLGRQANTEAFF. DNA for the CDR3: TGTGCCAGCAGCTTGGGGCGTCAGGCTAACACTGAAGCTTTCTTT. The V and J genes are TRBV5-4 and TRBJ1-1; D remains ambiguous. Germline V CDR1 and CDR2: SGHNT, YYREEE (reference sequence). V was pared by 0 bases and J by 2 bases, with 11 bases between. CDR3 length: 15 residues.

This clone was recorded once. J is TRBJ1-2 and V is TRBV7-9; 7 bases align to TRBD1. V trimming: 5 bases; J trimming: 5 bases; junction bases outside the gene matches: 5. The CDR3 has 13 residues. The germline gives CDR1 SEHNR, CDR2 FQNEAQ (reference sequence). The CDR3 protein is CASSVGTDYGYTF. CDR3 bases: TGTGCCAGCAGCGTCGGGACAGATTATGGCTACACCTTC.

The chain employs TRBV6-5 and TRBJ1-1, with a possible D match to TRBD1 (5 bases). Trimming shortened V by 6 bases and J by 1 base, and 12 bases separated the two germline ends. The CDR3 sequence is 14 residues long. Germline CDR1 reads MNHEY; CDR2 reads SVGAGI. CDR3 in amino acids: CASSPGLQNTEAFF. CDR3 DNA sequence: TGTGCCAGCAGCCCGGGACTCCAGAACACTGAAGCTTTCTTT.

This chain uses TRBV5-1 with TRBJ2-7; D is possibly TRBD1 or TRBD2 (5 bases each). The CDR3 contains 15 residues. V was cut by 2 bases and J by 1 base, with 13 bases left in between. From germline, CDR1 is SGHRS and CDR2 YFSETQ. CDR3 amino acids: CASSFTSGASYEQYF. The CDR3, as DNA: TGCGCCAGCAGCTTTACCTCCGGGGCTTCCTACGAGCAGTACTTC.

Turning to this clone: Other DNA sequences in this specimen translate into the identical CDR3. The chain couples TRBV27 to TRBJ2-3; no firm D call. The germline V and J ends were trimmed by 5 bases and 0 bases, with 3 bases remaining between them. The CDR3 length is 12 residues. CDR1 and CDR2 from the germline V gene are MNHEY and SMNVEV (reference sequence). The CDR3 loop is CASSPSTDTQYF. DNA for the CDR3: TGTGCCAGCAGTCCTAGCACAGATACGCAGTATTTT.

The chain has TRBV24-1 and TRBJ2-1; 14 bases fit TRBD2. Germline V gene sequence: CDR1 KGHDR, CDR2 SFDVKD. The CDR3 is 18 amino acids. Trimming at V came to 3 bases and at J to 5 bases, leaving 8 bases not matched to a gene. The CDR3 DNA follows: TGTGCCACCAGTGATCCTGGGGGGACTAGCGGGGGCCACAATGAGCAGTTCTTC. It specifies CATSDPGGTSGGHNEQFF.

The CDR3 is CASSPLRGQGANTGELFF. The CDR3 bases are TGTGCCAGCTCACCTTTACGGGGACAGGGGGCGAACACCGGGGAGCTGTTTTTT. V and J are TRBV18 and TRBJ2-2; 11 bases fit TRBD1. Germline loops: CDR1 KGHSH, CDR2 LQKENI. The V segment lost 3 bases and the J segment 0 bases; nucleotides outside the gene matches: 6. This CDR3 region has 18 residues.

The rearrangement joins TRBV10-2 to TRBJ2-7, with TRBD1 matching 7 bases. Germline lookup yields CDR1 WSHSY and CDR2 SAAADI. V shed 2 bases and J 1 base; nucleotides not matched to a gene: 14. The CDR3 extends over 18 amino acids. The CDR3: CASSEDRFERGRSYEQYF. The CDR3 nucleotides are TGCGCCAGCAGTGAGGATCGTTTTGAGAGGGGGCGATCCTACGAGCAGTACTTC.

The rearrangement joins TRBV19 to TRBJ1-2; no firm D call. The V and J ends lost 1 base and 4 bases respectively, with 13 bases between them. The CDR3 sequence is 15 residues long. CDR1 is LNHDA, CDR2 SQIVND, per germline (reference sequence). The CDR3 DNA follows: TGTGCCAGTAGTATAGTCGGGTTGCAGAGCTATGGCTACACCTTC. Protein product: CASSIVGLQSYGYTF.

The CDR3 DNA follows: TGTGCCAGCAGCTTACTACGGACAGGGGCGAATGAAAAACTGTTTTTT. Encoded protein: CASSLLRTGANEKLFF. The chain recombines TRBV11-2 with TRBJ1-4, with 9 bases matching TRBD1. The CDR3 runs 16 residues. V gave up 2 bases and J gave up 5 bases; unmatched junction bases: 6. Germline V gives CDR1 SGHAT, CDR2 FQNNGV.

The chain uses TRBV27 and TRBJ2-1; 11 nucleotides match TRBD1. V shed 5 bases, J shed 3 bases, and the junction held 9 bases outside the gene matches. The CDR3 extends over 17 amino acids. From germline, CDR1 is MNHEY and CDR2 SMNVEV (reference sequence). The DNA of the CDR3 is TGTGCCAGCAGTACCCCGGGACAGGGGGTGGGCTACAATGAGCAGTTCTTC. It translates to CASSTPGQGVGYNEQFF.

This clone was seen a few times. This rearrangement joins TRBV12-3 or TRBV12-4 to TRBJ2-2; no firm D call. With 8 bases removed from V and 9 bases from J, the gap between germline ends came to 7 bases. The CDR3 length is 10 residues. The CDR3: CASGWRELFF. As DNA, the CDR3 is TGTGCCAGCGGATGGCGGGAGCTGTTTTTT.

This sequence joins TRBV29-1 and TRBJ1-1; D remains ambiguous. The germline V gene encodes CDR1 SQVTM and CDR2 ANQGSEA. The CDR3 contains 13 residues. Trimming stripped 8 bases from V and 4 bases from J, with 17 bases between. CDR3 DNA: TGCAGCTCCCGGACCAATTCTCCCACTGAAGCTTTCTTT. It specifies CSSRTNSPTEAFF.

This clone was counted a single time. The genes are TRBV5-1 and TRBJ1-2, with 10 bases lining up with TRBD1. The germline V gene has CDR1 SGHRS and CDR2 YFSETQ. This CDR3 is built from 17 residues. Trimming at V came to 0 bases and at J to 5 bases, leaving 10 bases not matched to a gene. DNA for the CDR3: TGCGCCAGCAGCTTGGGCGGGACAGGGGCCGACCTGTATGGCTACACCTTC. Encoded protein: CASSLGGTGADLYGYTF.

This chain joins TRBV10-1 and TRBJ2-5; D is possibly TRBD2 (6 bases). Germline V gene lookup returns CDR1 WNHNN and CDR2 SYGVQD (reference sequence). The CDR3 loop spans 15 amino acids. V dropped 8 bases and J dropped 5 bases, with 21 bases sitting between them. The CDR3 sequence: CASPRLRGTRETQYF. CDR3 coding DNA: TGCGCCAGCCCGAGGTTACGCGGGACCAGGGAGACCCAGTACTTC.

This clone appeared a single time. The chain has TRBV7-9 and TRBJ2-5; 8 nucleotides match TRBD1. Trimming took 7 bases from V and 2 from J; bases not matched to a gene: 12. The CDR3 runs to 16 residues. CDR1 is SEHNR and CDR2 is FQNEAQ in the germline V gene (reference sequence). Here the CDR3 DNA reads TGTGCCAGCACTGACCCCGGCAGGGGGCCTCAAGAGACCCAGTACTTC. It translates to CASTDPGRGPQETQYF.

This clone was observed a handful of times. V and J are TRBV10-1 and TRBJ2-2, with D unclear. CDR1 is WNHNN, CDR2 SYGVQD, per germline (reference sequence). Trimming removed 3 bases from V and 7 bases from J, with 12 bases in between. This CDR3 is 14 amino acids long. CDR3 loop: CASSDLSWGGELFF. CDR3 DNA: TGCGCCAGCAGTGACCTATCCTGGGGCGGGGAGCTGTTTTTT.

This chain links TRBV11-3 with TRBJ2-1; D is perhaps TRBD2 (6 bases). Trimming removed 5 bases at V and 8 bases at J, with 16 bases between. Germline CDR1 is SGHNT and CDR2 is YENEEA. This CDR3 region has 14 residues. CDR3: CASSLPGLNHEQFF. The DNA for the CDR3 is TGTGCCAGCAGCCTCCCGGGACTCAACCATGAGCAGTTCTTC.

V is TRBV19 and J is TRBJ1-2, with D tentatively TRBD1 (5 bases). This CDR3 is 15 amino acids long. V was shortened by 10 bases and J by 0 bases, with 18 bases between the two germline ends. Germline V CDR1 and CDR2: LNHDA, SQIVND (reference sequence). The chain's CDR3 is CATRTNGGSNYGYTF. The CDR3 nucleotides are TGTGCCACCCGAACTAACGGGGGGTCTAACTATGGCTACACCTTC.

The chain couples TRBV5-1 to TRBJ2-3; D might be TRBD2 (5 bases). CDR1 SGHRS and CDR2 YFSETQ come from the germline V gene. Trimming shortened V by 0 bases and J by 0 bases, and 5 bases separated the two germline ends. The CDR3 is 14 amino acids. CDR3 loop: CASSLGLSTDTQYF. CDR3 sequence (DNA): TGCGCCAGCAGCTTGGGACTAAGCACAGATACGCAGTATTTT.

V gene TRBV6-5 combines with J gene TRBJ1-1; tentative D call: TRBD1 (5 bases). V dropped 4 bases and J dropped 13 bases, with 16 bases sitting between them. The germline V gene encodes CDR1 MNHEY and CDR2 SVGAGI. The CDR3 has 12 residues. The CDR3 DNA reads TGTGCCAGCAGTTCCCCCGGGACCTTTGGTTTCTTT. Residues: CASSSPGTFGFF.

The chain couples TRBV7-2 to TRBJ1-6; D gene uncertain. Germline assignment: CDR1 SGHTA and CDR2 FQGNSA. The length of the CDR3 is 12 residues. V was pared by 5 bases and J by 10 bases, with 9 bases between. DNA for the CDR3: TGTGCCAGCAGCCCTGAGCGGTCACCCCTCCACTTT. It translates to CASSPERSPLHF.